Below are 5 T cell receptor beta chains sequenced from a single sample in a study of blood T cells in healthy people across ages. Using a J-beta primer mix together with a sample-barcoded 5' primer, a second PCR was run for roughly 6 to 11 cycles. TCRdb fed the 5' RACE reads into MiXCR, producing one record per CDR3 protein. The table lists around 1.1 million distinct CDR3 sequences, roughly two fifths of them singletons. The sequenced material came from blood. The receptors were sampled from a man aged 18 to 30 in good health.

This chain joins TRBV7-2 and TRBJ1-3; D not resolved. CDR1 is SGHTA, CDR2 FQGNSA, per germline. This CDR3 has 16 residues. The V end lost 0 bases, the J end lost 1 base, and 10 bases lay between the germline ends. In DNA form, the CDR3 reads TGTGCCAGCAGCTTAGCAGGGCTTCGGTCTGGAAACACCATATATTTT. Translation: CASSLAGLRSGNTIYF.

To note about this clonotype: This may come from a read error, since a much larger clone is one base off. This chain uses TRBV7-2 with TRBJ1-5; possibly TRBD1 for D (5 bases). The CDR3 runs 14 residues. Germline CDR1 SGHTA, CDR2 FQGNSA. V was shortened by 5 bases and J by 5 bases, with 13 bases between the two germline ends. As DNA, the CDR3 is TGTGCCAGCAGCGTAGACAGTGGGGATCAGCCCCAGCATTTT. Translating it yields CASSVDSGDQPQHF.

This clonotype was detected many times. The chain recombines TRBV10-3 with TRBJ2-3; D gene ambiguous. The CDR3 is 14 amino acids. Between the trimmed V and J ends, which lost 1 base and 2 bases, there was a span of 7 bases. The germline CDR1 and CDR2 sequences are ENHRY and SYGVKD. The CDR3 coding sequence is TGTGCCATCAGTGAGTTTCCGACCACAGATACGCAGTATTTT. Amino acid sequence: CAISEFPTTDTQYF.

Concerning this clonotype: One base away lies a much larger clone, so this may be a sequencing read error. The genes are TRBV4-3 and TRBJ2-3; D possibly corresponds to TRBD2 (6 bases). The CDR3 is 15 residues long. V lost 4 bases to trimming and J lost 6 bases, with 17 bases between them. Germline V gene lookup returns CDR1 LGHNA and CDR2 YSLEER. The CDR3 region is CASSLGRGPIDTQYF. CDR3 nucleotide sequence: TGCGCCAGCAGCCTCGGGCGGGGACCTATCGATACGCAGTATTTT.

There are a few counts of this clonotype. The J gene is TRBJ1-2, the V gene TRBV20-1; no clear D. Trimming stripped 4 bases from V and 7 bases from J, with 7 bases between. The CDR3 has 10 amino acids. Germline V gene sequence: CDR1 DFQATT, CDR2 SNEGSKA (reference sequence). The CDR3 protein is CSATRRGYTF. CDR3 bases: TGCAGTGCTACCCGACGTGGCTACACCTTC.